The rows below give T cell receptor beta chains drawn from one sample of a study of blood T cell repertoires in COVID-19. This table comes from immunoSEQ multiplex PCR, and its TCRdb copy is limited to in-frame clones, with some not included. This sample has under 100,000 clones, with around 86% found just once. Sequencing was done on a sample of peripheral blood. The receptors here all came from a woman in her 70s with acute or convalescent COVID-19. The CDR3 runs from the conserved cysteine through the conserved F or W. The D gene is left open where the match is weak. Only part of the rows carry a size: once, few, many, or a class if the clone is expanded.

V,size,J,D,CDR3,DNA
TRBV28,once,TRBJ2-7,TRBD1,CASGLPGQGAYEQYF,TGTGCCAGCGGACTCCCGGGACAGGGGGCCTACGAGCAGTACTTC
TRBV18,.,TRBJ1-5,.,CASSPGGGGNQPQHF,TGTGCCAGCTCACCAGGCGGGGGAGGCAATCAGCCCCAGCATTTT
TRBV14,few,TRBJ1-1,.,CASSQVRGNTEAFF,TGTGCCAGCAGCCAAGTCCGGGGAAACACTGAAGCTTTCTTT
TRBV6-6,.,TRBJ2-1,TRBD2,CASSFGTSGGEQFF,TGTGCCAGCAGTTTCGGGACTAGCGGAGGCGAGCAGTTCTTC
TRBV11-2,.,TRBJ2-2,.,CASSLGLAPNTGELFF,TGTGCCAGCAGCTTAGGGCTAGCACCCAACACCGGGGAGCTGTTTTTT
TRBV19,.,TRBJ2-2,TRBD2,CASSIGLAGAELFF,TGTGCCAGTAGTATAGGACTAGCGGGGGCGGAGCTGTTTTTT
TRBV5-5,.,TRBJ1-6,.,CASSLDGAISHNSPLHF,TGTGCCAGCAGCTTGGATGGGGCCATAAGTCATAATTCACCCCTCCACTTT
TRBV25-1,.,TRBJ1-2,.,CASSESVRPGGIYGYTF,TGTGCCAGCAGTGAATCCGTGCGCCCGGGGGGGATCTATGGCTACACCTTC
TRBV19,.,TRBJ2-7,TRBD2,CASSRRGGPTAEQYF,TGTGCCAGTAGTAGAAGGGGAGGGCCCACCGCCGAGCAGTACTTC
TRBV6-2/TRBV6-3,.,TRBJ2-1,TRBD2,CASSYSGGALVNEQFF,TGTGCCAGCAGTTACTCCGGGGGGGCCCTTGTCAATGAGCAGTTCTTC
TRBV5-1,.,TRBJ2-2,.,CASRQGLSTGELFF,TGCGCCAGCAGACAGGGTTTGAGCACCGGGGAGCTGTTTTTT
TRBV10-1,.,TRBJ2-3,TRBD2,CASSPMGGGRHPSTDTQYF,TGCGCCAGCAGCCCCATGGGGGGGGGACGCCACCCTAGCACAGATACGCAGTATTTT
TRBV2,.,TRBJ2-1,TRBD1,CASRLGQGVYEQFF,TGTGCCAGCAGGTTGGGGCAGGGGGTATATGAGCAGTTCTTC
TRBV28,.,TRBJ2-5,TRBD1,CASSSRTGLSQETQYF,TGTGCCAGCAGTTCCCGGACAGGTCTTTCCCAAGAGACCCAGTACTTC
TRBV6-4,.,TRBJ2-2,TRBD2,CASSDRGGSTGELFF,TGTGCCAGCAGTGACCGCGGGGGTTCGACCGGGGAGCTGTTTTTT
TRBV11-2,.,TRBJ1-1,.,CASSKNYGTKLMNTEAFF,TGTGCCAGCAGCAAAAATTACGGGACAAAACTCATGAACACTGAAGCTTTCTTT
TRBV28,.,TRBJ1-5,.,CASSLRRMRWNQPQHF,TGTGCCAGCAGTTTACGCCGGATGCGGTGGAATCAGCCCCAGCATTTT